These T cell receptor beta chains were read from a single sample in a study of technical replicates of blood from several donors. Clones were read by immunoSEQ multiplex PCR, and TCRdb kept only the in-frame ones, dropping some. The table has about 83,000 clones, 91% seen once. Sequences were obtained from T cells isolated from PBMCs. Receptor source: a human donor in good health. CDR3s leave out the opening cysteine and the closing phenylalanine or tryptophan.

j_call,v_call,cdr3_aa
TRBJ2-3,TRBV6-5,ASSYSKGFTDTQY
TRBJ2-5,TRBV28,ASSQDLRGTQY
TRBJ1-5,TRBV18,ASSLGTDNQPQH
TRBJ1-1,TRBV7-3,ASSVSGGVEAF
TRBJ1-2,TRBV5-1,ASSGAQGADGYT
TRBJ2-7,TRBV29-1,SVVEGADEQY
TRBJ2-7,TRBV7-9,ASSLFSLKGSSYEQY
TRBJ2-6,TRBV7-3,ASSLGLAATSGANVLT
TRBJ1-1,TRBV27,ASSPGIGTEAF
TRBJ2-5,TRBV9,ASRGLAEETQY
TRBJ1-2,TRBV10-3,AVPDRTDYGYT
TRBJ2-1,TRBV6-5,ASSYPEQF
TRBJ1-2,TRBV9,ASSVDFEGYT